This T cell receptor beta chain was sequenced for a study of CD8+ T cells in alopecia areata (dated 2018 in TCRdb). Regarding the research as a whole: The treated patients took part in an open-label pilot trial in which moderate-to-severe alopecia areata was treated with oral tofacitinib at 5 to 10 mg twice daily. Patients stayed on tofacitinib for 6 to 18 months and then had 6 months of follow-up off drug so that delayed response and recurrence could be assessed. For the treated patients, the SALT score, which quantifies what percentage of scalp surface area is affected, served as the measure of disease severity. The study used high-throughput TCRbeta sequencing to examine T cell clonal expansion in alopecia areata, in both the C3H/HeJ mouse model and human patients. Scalp tissue and sorted CD4+ and CD8+ peripheral blood T cells from patchy and totalis/universalis alopecia areata patients and from healthy controls were covered by human TCRbeta sequencing. Biopsies were taken from tofacitinib-treated patients at baseline and again at 4 and 24 weeks into treatment, and several of those patients also had a later scalp biopsy. Scalp clonality was compared across normal scalp (n=4), patchy alopecia areata scalp (n=8), and alopecia totalis/universalis scalp (n=8). RNA was obtained with the PAXgene miRNA kit for fixed scalp, the miRNeasy kit for PBMCs, and the RNeasy kit for mouse skin. TCRbeta CDR3 regions were amplified by immunoSEQ multiplex PCR with 35 Vbeta forward and 13 Jbeta reverse primers. General conclusions and limits of the study: Tofacitinib significantly lowered scalp clonality and the number of expanded CD8+ clones among the top 100 scalp clones. TCR sequences shared between patients were less clear than in mice, possibly partly because of HLA diversity in the patient population. Because the treated cohort was small and included a single nonresponder, larger studies are needed to assess links between baseline CD8+ expansion and response. Unlike mouse skin, where gammadelta T cells dominate, normal human skin contains resident alphabeta T cells that get sequenced too, which complicates analysis of the scalp TCR repertoire. Compared with normal scalp, lesional scalp, particularly in alopecia totalis/universalis, had higher clonality and more expanded CD8+ clones, which suggests antigenic drive. During tofacitinib treatment, many expanded lesional clones stuck around in both scalp and blood, and this persistence may partly explain why relapse happens after treatment is stopped.

Per the publication, the time point label means: less than 30 weeks on oral tofacitinib. What this sample's treatment or condition label stands for: oral pan-JAK inhibitor, 5-10 mg twice daily. From alopecia areata patients, peripheral blood was collected along with lesional scalp punch biopsies. PBMCs were isolated by density centrifugation and stained for CD3, CD4 and CD8, after which CD4+ and CD8+ T cells were sorted on a FACSAria. From the cysteine up to the phenylalanine, the CDR3 has a length of 14 residues. Left in the record is the CDR3 DNA by itself, 42 bases read in frame from the first base. CDR1 SGHTA and CDR2 FQGNSA are derived from the germline V gene. Deletion took 4 bases off V and 3 bases off J, with a span of 13 bases between the germline ends. A word on this clone: The target of this receptor is not known. Nothing much larger sits one base from this clone, and base qualities are not available.

Libraries were built with the immunoSEQ multiplex PCR assay. To provide template for TCR sequencing, every sample had RNA extracted and reverse transcribed into cDNA. First-strand cDNA was synthesized using SuperScript III with a 2:1 mix of oligo-dT and random hexamers. Amplification bias was assessed with a synthetic immune receptor repertoire, and residual bias was removed computationally. The paper's processing steps were these. After raw reads were preprocessed to remove errors, the CDR3 was defined following IMGT conventions as running from the conserved cysteine to phenylalanine. Clonality was computed as 1 minus the Shannon entropy, with the entropy normalized by log2 of the number of productive unique TCRs. Scalp TCRbeta sequences were cross-referenced with sorted blood CD4 and CD8 repertoires so that the CD4 or CD8 identity of scalp clones could be inferred. TCRdb stores this immuneACCESS table with in-frame sequences only. Part of the clones is absent; in the studies checked, under half of the shortfall reflects unresolved V genes, and no reason is known for the rest. That table gives V, J and clone size, and the DNA gave D and trimming. This sample gives some 200,000 clones in total; 58% of them show up just once. 5.5% to 6% of the sample is held by the ten biggest clonotypes.

The sequence came from a human donor with alopecia areata. Recombination joined TRBV7-2 with TRBJ2-7; the D gene is perhaps TRBD1, on 5 matching bases. Source: CD4+ T cells sorted from blood, taken at week 24, from a patient treated with tofacitinib. The DNA is as follows: TGTGCCAGCAGCTCTTCATGGGGCGGCTACGAGCAGTACTTC. Translation gives CASSSSWGGYEQYF.